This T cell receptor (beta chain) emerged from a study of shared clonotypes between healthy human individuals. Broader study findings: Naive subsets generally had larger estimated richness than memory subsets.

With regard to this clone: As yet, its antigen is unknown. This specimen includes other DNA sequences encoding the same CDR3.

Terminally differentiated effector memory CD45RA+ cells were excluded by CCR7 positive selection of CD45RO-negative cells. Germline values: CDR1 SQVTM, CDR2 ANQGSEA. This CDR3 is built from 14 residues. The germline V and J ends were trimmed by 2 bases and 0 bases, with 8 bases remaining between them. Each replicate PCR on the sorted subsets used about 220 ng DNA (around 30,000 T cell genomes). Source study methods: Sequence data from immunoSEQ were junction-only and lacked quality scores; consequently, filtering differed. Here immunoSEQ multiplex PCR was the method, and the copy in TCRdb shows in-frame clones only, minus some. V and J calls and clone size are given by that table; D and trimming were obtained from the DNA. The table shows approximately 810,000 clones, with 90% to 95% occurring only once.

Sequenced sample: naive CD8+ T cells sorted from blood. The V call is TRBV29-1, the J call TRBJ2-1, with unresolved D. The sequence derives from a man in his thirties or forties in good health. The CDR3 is CSVETESSYNEQFF. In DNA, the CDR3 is TGCAGCGTTGAAACAGAGAGCTCCTACAATGAGCAGTTCTTC.